Listed below are T cell receptor beta chains from one sample, sequenced in a study of blood T cell repertoires in COVID-19. Method: immunoSEQ multiplex PCR; TCRdb's copy keeps in-frame clones and lacks some. Of 150,000 to 200,000 clones listed, roughly 82% are singletons. The sample taken for sequencing was PBMCs or T cells enriched from blood (not recorded which). The receptors originated from a woman aged 30 to 39 who had recovered from COVID-19. Both conserved end residues are part of each CDR3. D genes are given only for firm matches. Clone size is stated in some rows and not others, as once, few, many or a class when expanded.

j_gene: TRBJ1-3; d_gene: -; abundance: once; len: 13; v_gene: TRBV28; CDR3aa: CASRQFSGNTIYF; CDR3nt: TGTGCCAGCAGGCAGTTCTCTGGAAACACCATATATTTT
j_gene: TRBJ2-4; d_gene: -; abundance: -; len: 13; v_gene: TRBV28; CDR3aa: CASSLDPGSIQYF; CDR3nt: TGTGCCAGCAGCTTGGACCCCGGGAGCATTCAGTACTTC
j_gene: TRBJ1-2; d_gene: TRBD1; abundance: -; len: 14; v_gene: TRBV7-8; CDR3aa: CASSYGDRLWGYTF; CDR3nt: TGTGCCAGCAGCTATGGGGACAGGTTATGGGGCTACACCTTC
j_gene: TRBJ2-3; d_gene: TRBD2; abundance: -; len: 15; v_gene: TRBV7-3; CDR3aa: CASSLTSGSSDTQYF; CDR3nt: TGTGCCAGCAGCTTAACTAGCGGGAGTTCAGATACGCAGTATTTT
j_gene: TRBJ2-7; d_gene: -; abundance: -; len: 15; v_gene: TRBV19; CDR3aa: CASSIDVGPRYEQYF; CDR3nt: TGTGCCAGTAGTATAGATGTTGGGCCACGCTACGAGCAGTACTTC
j_gene: TRBJ2-1; d_gene: -; abundance: -; len: 17; v_gene: TRBV28; CDR3aa: CASSLRSWYGTYNEQFF; CDR3nt: TGTGCCAGCAGTTTGAGGTCCTGGTACGGGACCTACAATGAGCAGTTCTTC
j_gene: TRBJ1-2; d_gene: TRBD1; abundance: -; len: 16; v_gene: TRBV28; CDR3aa: CASSFPKGGTGYGYTF; CDR3nt: TGTGCCAGCAGCTTCCCTAAGGGGGGGACAGGCTATGGCTACACCTTC
j_gene: TRBJ2-7; d_gene: -; abundance: -; len: 15; v_gene: TRBV27; CDR3aa: CASSSPYSSNYEQYF; CDR3nt: TGTGCCAGCAGTTCTCCATACTCTAGTAACTACGAGCAGTACTTC
j_gene: TRBJ2-7; d_gene: -; abundance: -; len: 16; v_gene: TRBV18; CDR3aa: CASSPQASAGTYEQYF; CDR3nt: TGTGCCAGCTCACCCCAGGCGTCGGCGGGAACCTACGAGCAGTACTTC
j_gene: TRBJ2-2; d_gene: -; abundance: -; len: 15; v_gene: TRBV6-5; CDR3aa: CASRGAGAAAGELFF; CDR3nt: TGTGCCAGCAGGGGGGCGGGAGCTGCTGCCGGGGAGCTGTTTTTT
j_gene: TRBJ2-1; d_gene: -; abundance: -; len: 14; v_gene: TRBV24-1; CDR3aa: CATSEPTSNNEQFF; CDR3nt: TGTGCCACCAGTGAACCTACTAGTAACAATGAGCAGTTCTTC
j_gene: TRBJ2-2; d_gene: TRBD2; abundance: -; len: 15; v_gene: TRBV19; CDR3aa: CASTPATSGNMELFF; CDR3nt: TGTGCCAGTACCCCCGCGACTAGCGGGAATATGGAGCTGTTTTTT
j_gene: TRBJ1-5; d_gene: TRBD1; abundance: -; len: 20; v_gene: TRBV6-1; CDR3aa: CASSEASVTGGRYSNQPQHF; CDR3nt: TGTGCCAGCAGTGAAGCGTCCGTCACAGGGGGGCGGTATAGCAATCAGCCCCAGCATTTT
j_gene: TRBJ2-1; d_gene: TRBD2; abundance: -; len: 16; v_gene: TRBV9; CDR3aa: CASSVGLAGDYNEQFF; CDR3nt: TGTGCCAGCAGCGTAGGGTTAGCGGGAGATTACAATGAGCAGTTCTTC
j_gene: TRBJ2-2; d_gene: TRBD2; abundance: once; len: 15; v_gene: TRBV2; CDR3aa: CASSVAGGDTGELFF; CDR3nt: TGTGCCAGCAGTGTAGCGGGAGGGGACACCGGGGAGCTGTTTTTT
j_gene: TRBJ1-1; d_gene: -; abundance: once; len: 19; v_gene: TRBV29-1; CDR3aa: CSVESEWGRDGTWNTEAFF; CDR3nt: TGCAGCGTTGAATCCGAATGGGGCAGGGATGGAACCTGGAACACTGAAGCTTTCTTT
j_gene: TRBJ2-2; d_gene: TRBD2; abundance: -; len: 17; v_gene: TRBV3-1/TRBV3-2; CDR3aa: CASSQDTSGRATGELFF; CDR3nt: TGTGCCAGCAGCCAAGATACTAGCGGGAGGGCCACCGGGGAGCTGTTTTTT
j_gene: TRBJ2-5; d_gene: TRBD2; abundance: -; len: 15; v_gene: TRBV20-1; CDR3aa: CSASSGGRYQETQYF; CDR3nt: TGCAGTGCTAGTTCGGGAGGCCGGTACCAAGAGACCCAGTACTTC
j_gene: TRBJ1-2; d_gene: TRBD1; abundance: -; len: 12; v_gene: TRBV2; CDR3aa: CASRSTGEGYTF; CDR3nt: TGTGCCAGCAGATCAACAGGGGAGGGCTACACCTTC
j_gene: TRBJ2-7; d_gene: TRBD2; abundance: -; len: 14; v_gene: TRBV5-1; CDR3aa: CASNLGTSGYEQYF; CDR3nt: TGCGCCAGCAACCTCGGGACTAGCGGCTACGAGCAGTACTTC
j_gene: TRBJ2-7; d_gene: TRBD2; abundance: once; len: 18; v_gene: TRBV9; CDR3aa: CASSVEVGWGRAFYEQYF; CDR3nt: TGTGCCAGCAGCGTAGAGGTTGGTTGGGGGAGGGCCTTCTACGAGCAGTACTTC
j_gene: TRBJ1-2; d_gene: -; abundance: -; len: 15; v_gene: TRBV15; CDR3aa: CATSRELGLNYGYTF; CDR3nt: TGTGCCACCAGCAGAGAACTCGGTCTCAACTATGGCTACACCTTC
j_gene: TRBJ2-7; d_gene: TRBD1; abundance: few; len: 13; v_gene: TRBV15; CDR3aa: CATSRRQGYEQYF; CDR3nt: TGTGCCACCAGCAGACGACAGGGCTACGAGCAGTACTTC
j_gene: TRBJ2-2; d_gene: TRBD2; abundance: -; len: 14; v_gene: TRBV20-1; CDR3aa: CSASVREDVGELFF; CDR3nt: TGCAGTGCTAGTGTGCGGGAGGACGTCGGGGAGCTGTTTTTT
j_gene: TRBJ2-7; d_gene: -; abundance: -; len: 12; v_gene: TRBV10-3; CDR3aa: CAISDGFNEQYF; CDR3nt: TGTGCCATCAGTGACGGGTTTAACGAGCAGTACTTC
j_gene: TRBJ2-1; d_gene: TRBD2; abundance: -; len: 15; v_gene: TRBV7-3; CDR3aa: CASSSRLAGPNEQFF; CDR3nt: TGTGCCAGCAGCTCACGACTAGCGGGCCCCAATGAGCAGTTCTTC
j_gene: TRBJ1-2; d_gene: -; abundance: once; len: 16; v_gene: TRBV19; CDR3aa: CASSIPGHRSNYGYTF; CDR3nt: TGTGCCAGTAGTATTCCGGGACACCGATCTAACTATGGCTACACCTTC
j_gene: TRBJ2-7; d_gene: TRBD1; abundance: -; len: 14; v_gene: TRBV28; CDR3aa: CASRRTGDPPEQYF; CDR3nt: TGTGCCAGCCGCCGGACAGGGGATCCTCCCGAGCAGTACTTC
j_gene: TRBJ2-7; d_gene: -; abundance: -; len: 14; v_gene: TRBV5-1; CDR3aa: CASSLVAELNEQYF; CDR3nt: TGCGCCAGCAGCTTAGTAGCGGAACTTAACGAGCAGTACTTC
j_gene: TRBJ2-7; d_gene: -; abundance: few; len: 13; v_gene: TRBV5-1; CDR3aa: CASSLESSYEQYF; CDR3nt: TGCGCCAGCAGCTTGGAGAGCTCCTACGAGCAGTACTTC
j_gene: TRBJ2-3; d_gene: TRBD1; abundance: -; len: 15; v_gene: TRBV10-1; CDR3aa: CASSESGQGPDTQYF; CDR3nt: TGCGCCAGCAGTGAGTCGGGACAGGGGCCAGATACGCAGTATTTT
j_gene: TRBJ1-5; d_gene: TRBD1; abundance: once; len: 14; v_gene: TRBV18; CDR3aa: CASSGTGDNQPQHF; CDR3nt: TGTGCCAGCTCGGGGACAGGGGACAATCAGCCCCAGCATTTT
j_gene: TRBJ2-2; d_gene: TRBD1; abundance: -; len: 18; v_gene: TRBV9; CDR3aa: CASSVDRAGGSNTGELFF; CDR3nt: TGTGCCAGCAGCGTAGATCGGGCAGGGGGAAGTAACACCGGGGAGCTGTTTTTT
j_gene: TRBJ2-7; d_gene: TRBD1; abundance: -; len: 10; v_gene: TRBV14; CDR3aa: CATRRDSQYF; CDR3nt: TGTGCCACGCGTAGGGACAGTCAGTACTTC
j_gene: TRBJ2-2; d_gene: TRBD1; abundance: -; len: 16; v_gene: TRBV18; CDR3aa: CASSPPRTGFAGELFF; CDR3nt: TGTGCCAGCTCACCACCGAGGACAGGGTTTGCCGGGGAGCTGTTTTTT
j_gene: TRBJ2-1; d_gene: TRBD1; abundance: -; len: 15; v_gene: TRBV6-1; CDR3aa: CASSEMTGRYNEQFF; CDR3nt: TGTGCCAGCAGTGAAATGACAGGGCGGTACAATGAGCAGTTCTTC
j_gene: TRBJ2-1; d_gene: TRBD2; abundance: -; len: 15; v_gene: TRBV11-3; CDR3aa: CASSASGSVYNEQFF; CDR3nt: TGTGCCAGCAGCGCCAGCGGGAGCGTCTACAATGAGCAGTTCTTC
j_gene: TRBJ1-1; d_gene: TRBD1; abundance: -; len: 13; v_gene: TRBV2; CDR3aa: CASCRDRAGEAFF; CDR3nt: TGTGCCAGCTGCCGGGACAGGGCCGGTGAAGCTTTCTTT
j_gene: TRBJ1-3; d_gene: -; abundance: -; len: 14; v_gene: TRBV9; CDR3aa: CASSVDTSGNTIYF; CDR3nt: TGTGCCAGCAGCGTGGACACGTCGGGAAACACCATATATTTT
j_gene: TRBJ2-1; d_gene: -; abundance: -; len: 12; v_gene: TRBV5-1; CDR3aa: CASTRGGGEQFF; CDR3nt: TGCGCCAGCACCCGAGGGGGGGGCGAGCAGTTCTTC
j_gene: TRBJ2-2; d_gene: TRBD1; abundance: -; len: 14; v_gene: TRBV5-1; CDR3aa: CASSRGQYTGELFF; CDR3nt: TGCGCCAGCAGCCGGGGACAGTACACCGGGGAGCTGTTTTTT
j_gene: TRBJ1-1; d_gene: -; abundance: -; len: 12; v_gene: TRBV2; CDR3aa: CASSEQGTEAFF; CDR3nt: TGTGCCAGCAGTGAACAGGGAACTGAAGCTTTCTTT
j_gene: TRBJ2-5; d_gene: TRBD1; abundance: many; len: 13; v_gene: TRBV28; CDR3aa: CATQGQNQETQYF; CDR3nt: TGTGCCACCCAGGGACAGAACCAAGAGACCCAGTACTTC
j_gene: TRBJ2-1; d_gene: TRBD2; abundance: -; len: 15; v_gene: TRBV13; CDR3aa: CASSLVAGVDNEQFF; CDR3nt: TGTGCCAGCAGCTTGGTAGCGGGAGTCGACAATGAGCAGTTCTTC